This TCR beta chain is from a study of regulatory T cells in long-lasting Graves disease. Building the TCR beta libraries relied on iRepertoire HTBI primers, and CDR3 regions underwent Arm-PCR. MiXCR was run by TCRdb on the multiplex PCR reads, yielding one entry per CDR3 protein. The repertoire holds roughly 300,000 distinct CDR3 sequences, with about 20% as singletons. Time point: persistent/refractory GD, antithyroid drugs over 5 years with positive TRAb. Making the TCR library involved RNA that had been extracted from PBMCs. The sample consisted of peripheral blood mononuclear cells (PBMCs), taken when the disease was refractory, from a patient treated with antithyroid drugs. This TCR came from a female donor with Graves disease.

This CDR3 reads CASSFLMENEQFF. The CDR3 nucleotides are TGTGCCAGCAGCTTTCTTATGGAGAATGAGCAGTTCTTC. The J gene is TRBJ2-1, the V gene TRBV11-2; D gene unclear. V was clipped by 3 bases and J by 7 bases, with 10 bases between them. The germline gives CDR1 SGHAT, CDR2 FQNNGV. This CDR3 is built from 13 residues.